This TCR beta chain was observed in a study of blood T cell repertoires in COVID-19. The protocol was immunoSEQ multiplex PCR, while the TCRdb copy is restricted to in-frame clones and leaves out a portion. This sample has some 410,000 clones, with 70% to 90% found just once. The source material was PBMCs or T cells enriched from blood (not recorded which). The clonotype comes from a woman aged 25-40 years with acute COVID-19.

CDR3 nucleotide sequence: TGCGCCAGCAGCCAAGGGTGGGACACCGTTAACACTGAAGCTTTCTTT. Protein: CASSQGWDTVNTEAFF. This sequence joins TRBV4-1 and TRBJ1-1, with D tentatively TRBD1 (6 bases). Trimming took off 1 base at V and 2 bases at J, with 14 bases between the two ends. CDR1 MGHRA and CDR2 YSYEKL come from the germline V gene. The length of the CDR3 is 16 residues.